These T cell receptor beta chains were read from a single sample in a study of T-cell memory formation after mild COVID-19. TCRdb re-analysed the 5' RACE reads in MiXCR, keeping a single row per CDR3 protein. The data show 530,000 or so distinct CDR3 sequences, roughly a sixth seen once. Sequencing input: PBMCs or a T cell subset sorted from them (not recorded which). The source of these receptors is an adult woman who had mild COVID-19 (a few samples of this study predate the infection). Cell type and time point are not known. Each CDR3 is given with its conserved first and last residue. The D gene is left open where the match is weak. Not all rows give a size; the values are once, few, many and, for expanded clones, a class.

D gene	V gene	J gene	clone size	CDR3 protein	CDR3 DNA
TRBD2	TRBV9	TRBJ2-1	-	CASSGGLAGVHEQFF	TGTGCCAGCAGCGGGGGACTAGCGGGGGTGCATGAGCAGTTCTTC
TRBD2	TRBV4-3	TRBJ2-3	-	CASSQGGGWSGRANTDTQYF	TGCGCCAGCAGCCAAGGTGGTGGATGGAGCGGGAGGGCCAACACAGATACGCAGTATTTT
TRBD1	TRBV10-3	TRBJ1-1	many	CAISESTGTGGAFF	TGTGCCATCAGTGAGTCAACAGGAACAGGGGGGGCTTTCTTT
-	TRBV25-1	TRBJ1-1	-	CASSESLGRLNTEAFF	TGTGCCAGCAGTGAATCCCTGGGCAGGTTGAACACTGAAGCTTTCTTT
TRBD2	TRBV14	TRBJ2-7	many	CASSRGLADVYEQYF	TGTGCCAGCAGCCGGGGACTAGCGGACGTCTACGAGCAGTACTTC
-	TRBV20-1	TRBJ2-4	few	CSAPDEYLAKNIQYF	TGCAGTGCCCCGGACGAGTATCTAGCCAAAAACATTCAGTACTTC
TRBD2	TRBV7-9	TRBJ2-3	-	CASSPSRRAGGDTQYF	TGTGCCAGCAGCCCAAGCCGGCGAGCGGGAGGAGATACGCAGTATTTT
TRBD2	TRBV7-6	TRBJ2-7	few	CASSRGTGEGYEQYF	TGTGCCAGCAGTAGGGGTACGGGGGAGGGCTACGAGCAGTACTTC
-	TRBV24-1	TRBJ2-1	-	CATSDPGRRTKQFF	TGTGCCACCAGTGATCCGGGACGGCGAACCAAGCAGTTCTTC
TRBD2	TRBV7-9	TRBJ2-7	-	CASSKGRTSGSYEQYF	TGTGCCAGCAGCAAGGGGAGGACTAGCGGCTCCTACGAGCAGTACTTC
TRBD2	TRBV7-2	TRBJ2-2	few	CASKRTSGSSAGELFF	TGTGCCAGCAAGAGGACTAGCGGGAGTTCAGCCGGGGAGCTGTTTTTT
TRBD1	TRBV3-1	TRBJ2-1	-	CASSSRDRGINEQFF	TGTGCCAGCAGCTCCCGGGACAGGGGGATCAATGAGCAGTTCTTC
-	TRBV5-5	TRBJ2-5	many	CASSSLGSYGETQYF	TGTGCCAGCAGCTCACTAGGGTCGTACGGGGAGACCCAGTACTTC
-	TRBV3-1	TRBJ2-3	many	CASSPRPDTQYF	TGTGCCAGCAGCCCCCGGCCAGATACGCAGTATTTT
TRBD1	TRBV6-5	TRBJ1-3	few	CASSPRGLSGNTIYF	TGTGCCAGCAGTCCCAGGGGGCTTTCTGGAAACACCATATATTTT
TRBD2	TRBV2	TRBJ2-5	-	CASSSSRLAGGSETQYF	TGTGCCAGCAGTTCATCCCGACTAGCGGGGGGGTCAGAGACCCAGTACTTC
TRBD2	TRBV30	TRBJ2-1	few	CALIIGGSSGQFF	TGTGCCTTAATTATCGGCGGGAGTTCAGGGCAGTTCTTC
-	TRBV5-1	TRBJ1-4	-	CASSSRGASEKLFF	TGCGCCAGCAGCTCCCGGGGGGCCAGTGAAAAACTGTTTTTT
TRBD1	TRBV29-1	TRBJ2-7	few	CSGGTGVINEQYF	TGCAGCGGGGGGACAGGGGTCATCAACGAGCAGTACTTC
-	TRBV11-1	TRBJ2-2	-	CASSLEDNTGELFF	TGTGCCAGCAGCTTAGAGGACAACACCGGGGAGCTGTTTTTT
-	TRBV12-3/TRBV12-4	TRBJ1-3	-	CASIHSGGLTIYF	TGTGCCAGCATCCATTCGGGGGGGTTAACCATATATTTT
TRBD1	TRBV12-3/TRBV12-4	TRBJ2-2	few	CASSLRGGGTGELFF	TGTGCCAGCAGTTTAAGAGGGGGCGGCACCGGGGAGCTGTTTTTT
TRBD1	TRBV12-3/TRBV12-4	TRBJ2-6	-	CASSSGPGQALSGASGANVLTF	TGTGCCAGCAGTTCGGGCCCGGGACAGGCTCTATCGGGTGCTTCTGGGGCCAACGTCCTGACTTTC
TRBD2	TRBV6-5	TRBJ2-5	few	CASSPPTSGGQETQYF	TGTGCCAGCAGTCCCCCGACTAGCGGGGGCCAAGAGACCCAGTACTTC
-	TRBV12-3/TRBV12-4	TRBJ2-7	-	CASSSSYYEQYF	TGTGCCAGCAGTTCCAGCTACTACGAGCAGTACTTC
TRBD2	TRBV29-1	TRBJ2-3	-	CSVDPREATDTQYF	TGCAGCGTTGACCCCCGGGAGGCCACGGATACGCAGTATTTT
TRBD1	TRBV6-5	TRBJ1-6	-	CASSFGQGARNSPLHF	TGTGCCAGCAGTTTCGGACAGGGGGCGAGGAATTCACCCCTCCACTTT
TRBD2	TRBV11-3	TRBJ2-1	-	CASSLRGGVYNEQFF	TGTGCCAGCAGCTTAAGGGGAGGGGTTTACAATGAGCAGTTCTTC
-	TRBV6-5	TRBJ2-7	-	CASSTLGGSYEQYF	TGTGCCAGCAGTACCTTAGGGGGCTCCTACGAGCAGTACTTC
-	TRBV12-3/TRBV12-4	TRBJ1-1	-	CASSLMGGNTEAFF	TGTGCCAGCAGTCTGATGGGGGGGAACACTGAAGCTTTCTTT
-	TRBV12-3/TRBV12-4	TRBJ2-7	few	CASSPVAFEQYF	TGTGCCAGCAGTCCCGTAGCCTTCGAGCAGTACTTC
TRBD2	TRBV5-1	TRBJ2-1	few	CASSLDGGIYNEQFF	TGCGCCAGCAGCTTAGACGGGGGGATCTACAATGAGCAGTTCTTC
-	TRBV6-8	TRBJ2-3	few	CASMERGSTDTQYF	TGTGCCAGCATGGAAAGGGGATCCACAGATACGCAGTATTTT
TRBD2	TRBV7-2	TRBJ2-3	-	CASSLQGRGLVRADTQYF	TGTGCCAGCAGCTTACAGGGTCGGGGACTAGTGCGGGCAGATACGCAGTATTTT
-	TRBV28	TRBJ1-2	-	CASSIREVYTF	TGTGCCAGCAGTATCAGGGAGGTGTACACCTTC
TRBD2	TRBV11-2	TRBJ2-3	many	CASSLWGLAGEIPDTQYF	TGTGCCAGCAGCTTGTGGGGACTAGCGGGAGAAATTCCAGATACGCAGTATTTT
TRBD1	TRBV19	TRBJ2-1	few	CASSIQDRGRDEQFF	TGTGCCAGTAGTATTCAGGACAGGGGGCGCGATGAGCAGTTCTTC
TRBD2	TRBV4-1	TRBJ2-7	-	CASSQDAGAYEQYF	TGCGCCAGCAGCCAAGACGCGGGGGCCTACGAGCAGTACTTC
-	TRBV20-1	TRBJ2-5	-	CSARDPQGMGETQYF	TGCAGTGCTAGAGACCCTCAGGGGATGGGGGAGACCCAGTACTTC
TRBD2	TRBV7-9	TRBJ2-3	few	CASSALAGGADTQYF	TGTGCCAGCAGCGCTCTAGCGGGAGGTGCAGATACGCAGTATTTT